Below are 16 T cell receptor beta chains sequenced from a single sample in a study of OX40 agonist ivuxolimab in advanced cancers. Clones were read by immunoSEQ multiplex PCR, and TCRdb kept only the in-frame ones, dropping some. This sample has 83,000 or so clones, with roughly 90% found just once. The material was CD4+ or CD8+ T cells sorted from blood, obtained in a trial of the OX40 agonist ivuxolimab. All receptors come from an adult with an advanced solid tumor such as melanoma, head and neck, liver or kidney cancer.

The rearrangement links TRBV6-1 to TRBJ1-4, with D tentatively TRBD1 (5 bases). Germline assignment: CDR1 MNHNS and CDR2 SASEGT. The CDR3 is 12 residues long. V was clipped by 6 bases and J by 8 bases, with 10 bases between them. CDR3: CASSQTEEKLFF. CDR3 in DNA: TGTGCCAGCAGCCAGACAGAAGAAAAACTGTTTTTT.

The J gene is TRBJ1-1, the V gene TRBV6-5, with a weak D call TRBD1 (5 bases). The germline V gene encodes CDR1 MNHEY and CDR2 SVGAGI. V shed 6 bases and J shed 5 bases, with 13 bases lying between them. The CDR3 loop spans 13 amino acids. In nucleotides, the CDR3 is TGTGCCAGCAGCTACCGGGGGAGGACTGAAGCTTTCTTT. Translation: CASSYRGRTEAFF.

The genes are TRBV6-1 and TRBJ2-3; no reliable D call. CDR3 length equals 14 residues. Per germline, CDR1 MNHNS and CDR2 SASEGT. Trimming removed 0 bases at V and 8 bases at J, with 12 bases between. CDR3 coding DNA: TGTGCCAGCAGTGAAGCCCGAGGCCCAGCTACGCAGTATTTT. Translating gives CASSEARGPATQYF.

The chain joins TRBV7-8 to TRBJ2-5; no clear D gene. Germline CDR1 and CDR2: SGHVS and FQNEAQ. Trimming removed 5 bases at V and 2 bases at J, with 12 bases between. The CDR3 totals 14 residues. The CDR3 region is CASSPGPFQETQYF. DNA of the CDR3: TGTGCCAGCAGCCCAGGACCTTTTCAAGAGACCCAGTACTTC.

The gene calls are TRBV27 and TRBJ2-5; 7 bases fit TRBD2. CDR1 and CDR2 from the germline V gene are MNHEY and SMNVEV (reference sequence). Losses at the gene ends were 2 bases for V and 5 bases for J; bases not matched to a gene: 5. The CDR3 has 14 residues. As DNA, the CDR3 is TGTGCCAGCAGTTTACGGAGGGGAGGGGAGACCCAGTACTTC. Amino acids: CASSLRRGGETQYF.

The chain is built from TRBV19 and TRBJ2-7; D may correspond to TRBD1 or TRBD2 (6 bases each). V was shortened by 6 bases and J by 2 bases, with 17 bases between the two germline ends. Germline V lookup: CDR1 LNHDA, CDR2 SQIVND (reference sequence). This CDR3 is 15 amino acids long. The CDR3 loop is CASSLLGGPTYEQYF. CDR3 nucleotides: TGTGCCAGTAGCCTATTGGGGGGCCCTACCTACGAGCAGTACTTC.

The rearrangement joins TRBV4-1 to TRBJ2-2, with D unclear. Germline V gene data show CDR1 as MGHRA and CDR2 as YSYEKL. This CDR3 has 15 residues. The germline V and J ends were trimmed by 2 bases and 3 bases, with 10 bases remaining between them. The CDR3 DNA follows: TGCGCCAGCAGCCAATGGATCCAAGACACCGGGGAGCTGTTTTTT. Residues: CASSQWIQDTGELFF.

The J gene is TRBJ2-1, the V gene TRBV7-2; TRBD2 aligns across 13 bases. V lost 6 bases, J lost 7 bases, and 6 bases stayed unmatched. CDR1 is SGHTA and CDR2 is FQGNSA in the germline V gene. The CDR3 length is 15 residues. CDR3 nucleotides: TGTGCCAGCAGTTTTCTGACTAGCGGGAGGAATGAGCAGTTCTTC. Encoded protein: CASSFLTSGRNEQFF.

The chain has TRBV10-2 and TRBJ1-5; TRBD1 might be the D (6 bases). V dropped 8 bases and J dropped 0 bases, with 11 bases sitting between them. The CDR3 covers 14 residues. Germline assignment: CDR1 WSHSY and CDR2 SAAADI. The CDR3 here is CASGTQYSNQPQHF. CDR3 nucleotide sequence: TGCGCCAGCGGGACACAGTATAGCAATCAGCCCCAGCATTTT.

The chain combines TRBV28 with TRBJ2-5, with TRBD1 as a possible D gene (5 bases). V lost 10 bases to trimming and J lost 4 bases, with 16 bases between them. Germline lookup yields CDR1 MDHEN and CDR2 SYDVKM. The CDR3 is 13 amino acids. The CDR3 spells CATLGLPGETQYF. Written as DNA, the CDR3 is TGTGCCACCTTGGGGCTGCCTGGAGAGACCCAGTACTTC.

This clone was recorded only once. V is TRBV2 and J is TRBJ2-1, with TRBD1 identical over 9 bases. Trimming removed 6 bases from V and 9 bases from J; junction bases left unmatched: 9. The CDR3 is made up of 14 amino acids. Germline V gives CDR1 SNHLY, CDR2 FYNNEI. CDR3 nucleotides: TGTGCCAGCAGGGGGGGACAGGGTTTTCGTGAGCAGTTCTTC. Translated, it gives CASRGGQGFREQFF.

The chain employs TRBV10-1 and TRBJ2-5; TRBD1 matches at 9 bases. The CDR3 consists of 16 residues. Germline V CDR1 and CDR2: WNHNN, SYGVQD (reference sequence). V lost 6 bases to trimming and J lost 0 bases; unmatched junction nucleotides: 8. The CDR3, as DNA: TGCGCCAGCAGCGCCGGGACAGGGTCGTACCAAGAGACCCAGTACTTC. Amino acids: CASSAGTGSYQETQYF.

This rearrangement joins TRBV19 to TRBJ1-5; D ambiguous. The CDR3 covers 14 residues. Germline CDR1 reads LNHDA; CDR2 reads SQIVND (reference sequence). The V end was cut by 6 bases, the J end by 4 bases, with 13 bases between. The CDR3: CASRDEGLNQPQHF. The DNA for the CDR3 is TGTGCCAGTAGAGACGAAGGACTAAATCAGCCCCAGCATTTT.

The chain is built from TRBV19 and TRBJ2-5; maybe TRBD1 (5 bases). CDR1 and CDR2 from the germline V gene are LNHDA and SQIVND (reference sequence). Trimming pared 5 bases from V and 5 bases from J, leaving 18 bases between. The CDR3 consists of 15 residues. The DNA of the CDR3 is TGTGCCAGTAGTCGGTCCAGGGTTACGACGGAGACCCAGTACTTC. Translation gives CASSRSRVTTETQYF.

V usage is TRBV18 and J usage is TRBJ2-7, with 9 bases identical to TRBD1. Germline V gene sequence: CDR1 KGHSH, CDR2 LQKENI. V was clipped by 2 bases and J by 1 base; unmatched bases: 3. The CDR3 covers 15 residues. CDR3 sequence (DNA): TGTGCCAGCTCACCAGGGACAGGGTCTTCCTACGAGCAGTACTTC. Its protein is CASSPGTGSSYEQYF.

The V and J genes are TRBV7-2 and TRBJ2-5, with D perhaps TRBD1 (5 bases). The V gene's germline CDR1 is SGHTA and CDR2 FQGNSA. This CDR3 spans 15 amino acids. The V and J ends lost 1 base and 5 bases respectively, with 14 bases between them. The CDR3 DNA sequence: TGTGCCAGCAGCTTAGTCGCAGGGTATTCGGAGACCCAGTACTTC. Translating it yields CASSLVAGYSETQYF.